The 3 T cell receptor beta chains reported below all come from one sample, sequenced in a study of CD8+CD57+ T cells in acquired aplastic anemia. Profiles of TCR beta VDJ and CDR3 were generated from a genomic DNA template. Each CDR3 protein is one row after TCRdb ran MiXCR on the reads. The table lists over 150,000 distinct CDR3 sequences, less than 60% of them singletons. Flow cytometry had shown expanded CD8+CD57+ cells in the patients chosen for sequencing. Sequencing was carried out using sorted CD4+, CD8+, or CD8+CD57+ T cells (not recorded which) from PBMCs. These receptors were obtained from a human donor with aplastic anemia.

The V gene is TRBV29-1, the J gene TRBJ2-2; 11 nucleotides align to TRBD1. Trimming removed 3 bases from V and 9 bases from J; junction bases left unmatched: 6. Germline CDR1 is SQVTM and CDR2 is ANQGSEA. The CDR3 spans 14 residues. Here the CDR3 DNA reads TGCAGCGTTGACCGGACAGGGGGCCGGAGGGAGCTGTTTTTT. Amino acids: CSVDRTGGRRELFF.

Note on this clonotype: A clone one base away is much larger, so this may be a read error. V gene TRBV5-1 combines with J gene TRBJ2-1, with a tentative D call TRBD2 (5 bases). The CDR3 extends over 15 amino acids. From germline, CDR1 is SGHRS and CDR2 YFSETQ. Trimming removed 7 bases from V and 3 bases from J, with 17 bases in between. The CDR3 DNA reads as TGCGCCAGCCGCAACCTGAGGGAAAACTACAATGAGCAGTTCTTC. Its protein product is CASRNLRENYNEQFF.

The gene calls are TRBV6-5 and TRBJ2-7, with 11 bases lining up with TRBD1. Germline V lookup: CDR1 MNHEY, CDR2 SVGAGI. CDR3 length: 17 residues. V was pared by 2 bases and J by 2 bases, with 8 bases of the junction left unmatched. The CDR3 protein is CASSYRHPGQGAYEQYF. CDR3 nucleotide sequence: TGTGCCAGCAGTTACAGACATCCGGGACAGGGGGCCTACGAGCAGTACTTC.